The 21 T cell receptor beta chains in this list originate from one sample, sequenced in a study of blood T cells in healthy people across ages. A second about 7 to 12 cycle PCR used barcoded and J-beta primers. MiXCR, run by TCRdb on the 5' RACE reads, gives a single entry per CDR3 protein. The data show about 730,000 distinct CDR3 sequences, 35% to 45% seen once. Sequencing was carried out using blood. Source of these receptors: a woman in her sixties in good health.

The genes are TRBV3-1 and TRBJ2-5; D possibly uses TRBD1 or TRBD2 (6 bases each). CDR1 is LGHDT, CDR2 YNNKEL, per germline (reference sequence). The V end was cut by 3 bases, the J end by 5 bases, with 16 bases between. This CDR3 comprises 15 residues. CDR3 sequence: CASSHGGGLGETQYF. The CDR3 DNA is TGTGCCAGCAGCCACGGAGGGGGGCTGGGTGAGACCCAGTACTTC.

This CDR3 reads CASSGDTSSTDTQYF. CDR3 in DNA: TGTGCCAGCAGTGGGGACACATCTAGCACAGATACGCAGTATTTT. This chain joins TRBV12-3 or TRBV12-4 and TRBJ2-3; a weak D match, TRBD1 (6 bases). The CDR3 sequence is 15 residues long. Trimming stripped 5 bases from V and 0 bases from J, with 12 bases between.

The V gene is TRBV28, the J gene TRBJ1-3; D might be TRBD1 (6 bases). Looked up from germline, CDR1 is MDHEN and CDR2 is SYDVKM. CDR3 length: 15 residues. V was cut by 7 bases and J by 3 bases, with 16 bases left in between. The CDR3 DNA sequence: TGTGCCAGCACCTTGCCGGGGGCATATGGAAACACCATATATTTT. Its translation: CASTLPGAYGNTIYF.

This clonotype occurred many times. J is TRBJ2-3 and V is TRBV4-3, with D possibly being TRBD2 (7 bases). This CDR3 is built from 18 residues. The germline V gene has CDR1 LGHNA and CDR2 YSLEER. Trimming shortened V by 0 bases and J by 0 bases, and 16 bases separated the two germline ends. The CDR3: CASSQESRGPTSTDTQYF. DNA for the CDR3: TGCGCCAGCAGCCAAGAGTCGCGGGGGCCTACTAGCACAGATACGCAGTATTTT.

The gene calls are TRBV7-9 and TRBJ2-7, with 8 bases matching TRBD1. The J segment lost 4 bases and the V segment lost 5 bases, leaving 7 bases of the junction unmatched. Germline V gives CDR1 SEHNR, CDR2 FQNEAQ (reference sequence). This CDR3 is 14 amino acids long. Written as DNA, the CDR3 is TGTGCCAGCAGCCCGACAGGGGATGAATACGAGCAGTACTTC. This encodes CASSPTGDEYEQYF. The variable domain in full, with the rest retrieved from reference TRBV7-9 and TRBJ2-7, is DTGVSQNPRHKITKRGQNVTFRCDPISEHNRLYWYRQTLGQGPEFLTYFQNEAQLEKSRLLSDRFSAERPKGSFSTLEIQRTEQGDSAMYLCASSPTGDEYEQYFGPGTRLTVT.

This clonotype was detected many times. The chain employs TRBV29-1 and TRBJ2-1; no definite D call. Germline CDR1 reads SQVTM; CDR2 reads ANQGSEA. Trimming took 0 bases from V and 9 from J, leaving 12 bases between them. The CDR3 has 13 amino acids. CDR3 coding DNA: TGCAGCGTTGAAGATCAGTATCTTCCTGAGCAGTTCTTC. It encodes CSVEDQYLPEQFF.

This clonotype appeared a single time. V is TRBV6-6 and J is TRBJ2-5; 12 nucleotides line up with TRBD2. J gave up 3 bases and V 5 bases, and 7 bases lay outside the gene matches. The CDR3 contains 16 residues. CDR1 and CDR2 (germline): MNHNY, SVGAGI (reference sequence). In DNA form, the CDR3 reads TGTGCCAGCAGTCAACCTAGCGGGGGGGTAGAAGAGACCCAGTACTTC. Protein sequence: CASSQPSGGVEETQYF.

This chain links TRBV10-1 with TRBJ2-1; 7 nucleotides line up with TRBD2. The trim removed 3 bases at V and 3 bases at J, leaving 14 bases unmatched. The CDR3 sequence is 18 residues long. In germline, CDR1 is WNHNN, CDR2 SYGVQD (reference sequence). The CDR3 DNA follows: TGCGCCAGCAGTGACGAGACCTGGGATAGCGGGCACTACAATGAGCAGTTCTTC. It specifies CASSDETWDSGHYNEQFF.

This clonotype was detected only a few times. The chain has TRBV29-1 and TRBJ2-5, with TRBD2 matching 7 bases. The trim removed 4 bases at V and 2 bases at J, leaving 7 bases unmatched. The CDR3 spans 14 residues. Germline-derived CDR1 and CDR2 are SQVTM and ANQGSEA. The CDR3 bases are TGCAGCGTTGGAGTAGCGGGCACACAAGAGACCCAGTACTTC. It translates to CSVGVAGTQETQYF. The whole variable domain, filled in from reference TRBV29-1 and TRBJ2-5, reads SAVISQKPSRDICQRGTSLTIQCQVDSQVTMMFWYRQQPGQSLTLIATANQGSEATYESGFVIDKFPISRPNLTFSTLTVSNMSPEDSSIYLCSVGVAGTQETQYFGPGTRLLVL.

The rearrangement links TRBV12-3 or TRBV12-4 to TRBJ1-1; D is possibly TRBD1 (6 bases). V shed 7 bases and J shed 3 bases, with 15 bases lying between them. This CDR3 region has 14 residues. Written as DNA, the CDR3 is TGTGCCAGCATCCAGCAACAGGGTTACACTGAAGCTTTCTTT. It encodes CASIQQQGYTEAFF.

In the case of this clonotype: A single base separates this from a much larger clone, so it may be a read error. CDR3 sequence reads: CASSFADHTDTQYF. CDR3 in DNA: TGTGCCAGCAGCTTCGCGGACCACACAGATACGCAGTATTTT. The chain links TRBV6-2 or TRBV6-3 to TRBJ2-3, with D uncertain. The CDR3 is 14 residues long. The V end was cut by 6 bases, the J end by 2 bases, with 12 bases between. Germline V gene lookup returns CDR1 MNHEY and CDR2 SVGEGT.

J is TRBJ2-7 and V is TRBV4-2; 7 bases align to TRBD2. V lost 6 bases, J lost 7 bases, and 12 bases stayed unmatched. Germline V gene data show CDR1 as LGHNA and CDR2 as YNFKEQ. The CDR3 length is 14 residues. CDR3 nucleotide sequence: TGTGCCAGCAGTCCGGGGGGATCGAACAATGAGCAGTACTTC. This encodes CASSPGGSNNEQYF.

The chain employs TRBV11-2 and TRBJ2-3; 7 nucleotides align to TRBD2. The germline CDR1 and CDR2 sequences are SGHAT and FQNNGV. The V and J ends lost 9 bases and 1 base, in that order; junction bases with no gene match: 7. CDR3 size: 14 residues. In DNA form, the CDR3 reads TGTGCCAGTGGGAGGGGAGGGGGCACAGATACGCAGTATTTT. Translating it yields CASGRGGGTDTQYF.

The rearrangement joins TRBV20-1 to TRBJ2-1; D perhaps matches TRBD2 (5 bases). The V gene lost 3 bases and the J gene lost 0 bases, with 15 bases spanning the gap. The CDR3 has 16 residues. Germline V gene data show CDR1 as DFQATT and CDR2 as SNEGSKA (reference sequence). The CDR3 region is CSASTAHSASYNEQFF. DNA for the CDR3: TGCAGTGCTAGTACGGCGCATAGCGCCTCCTACAATGAGCAGTTCTTC.

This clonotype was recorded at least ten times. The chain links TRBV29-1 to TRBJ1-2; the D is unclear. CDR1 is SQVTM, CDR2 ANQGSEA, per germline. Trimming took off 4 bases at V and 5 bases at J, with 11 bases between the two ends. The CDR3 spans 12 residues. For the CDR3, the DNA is TGCAGCGTTGCCCTCGGCGTGTATGGCTACACCTTC. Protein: CSVALGVYGYTF.

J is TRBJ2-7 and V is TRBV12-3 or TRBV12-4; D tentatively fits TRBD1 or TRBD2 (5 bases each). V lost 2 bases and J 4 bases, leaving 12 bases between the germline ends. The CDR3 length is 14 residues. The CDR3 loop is CASSLRGSGYEQYF. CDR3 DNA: TGTGCCAGCAGTTTAAGGGGCTCGGGGTACGAGCAGTACTTC.

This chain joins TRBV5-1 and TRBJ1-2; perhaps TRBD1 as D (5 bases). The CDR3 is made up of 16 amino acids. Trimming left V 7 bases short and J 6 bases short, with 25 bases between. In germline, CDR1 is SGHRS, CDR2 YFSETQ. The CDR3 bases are TGCGCCAGCGGATTTGGGAGGGGCGCTTCGGGCGATGGCTACACCTTC. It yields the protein CASGFGRGASGDGYTF.

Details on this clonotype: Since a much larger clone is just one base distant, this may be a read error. CDR3 protein: CASSYQGATSYNEQYF. CDR3 nucleotides: TGTGCCAGCAGTTATCAGGGGGCGACCTCCTACAATGAGCAGTACTTC. The chain carries TRBV6-4 and TRBJ2-1, with 8 bases identical to TRBD1. The J call may be in error: the DNA end matches TRBJ2-7 better. Germline V CDR1 and CDR2: MRHNA, SNTAGT. The CDR3 loop spans 16 amino acids.

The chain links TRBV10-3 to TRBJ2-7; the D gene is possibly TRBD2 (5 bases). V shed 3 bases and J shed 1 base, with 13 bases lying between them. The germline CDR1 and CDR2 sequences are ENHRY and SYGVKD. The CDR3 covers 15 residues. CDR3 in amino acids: CAISDSRRGSYEQYF. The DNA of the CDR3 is TGTGCCATCAGTGACTCCCGGCGAGGGTCCTACGAGCAGTACTTC.

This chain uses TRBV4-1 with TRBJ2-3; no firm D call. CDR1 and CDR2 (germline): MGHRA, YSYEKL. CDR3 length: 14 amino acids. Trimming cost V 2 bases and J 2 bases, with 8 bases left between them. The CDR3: CASSQWQTTDTQYF. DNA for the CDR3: TGCGCCAGCAGCCAATGGCAGACCACAGATACGCAGTATTTT.

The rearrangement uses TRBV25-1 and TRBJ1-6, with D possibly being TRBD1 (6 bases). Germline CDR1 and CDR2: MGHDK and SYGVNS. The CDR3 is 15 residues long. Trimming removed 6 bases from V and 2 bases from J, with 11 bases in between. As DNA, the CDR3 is TGTGCCAGCAGGCCGGGGGGCGCCTATAATTCACCCCTCCACTTT. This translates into CASRPGGAYNSPLHF. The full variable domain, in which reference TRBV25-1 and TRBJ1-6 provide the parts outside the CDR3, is EADIYQTPRYLVIGTGKKITLECSQTMGHDKMYWYQQDPGMELHLIHYSYGVNSTEKGDLSSESTVSRIRTEHFPLTLESARPSHTSQYLCASRPGGAYNSPLHFGNGTRLTVT.